These 21 T cell receptor beta chains were all obtained from the same sample, sequenced in a study of blood T cell repertoires in COVID-19 (dated by TCRdb to about 2020). Preparation of the library involved the immunoSEQ multiplex PCR assay. TCRdb provides this immuneACCESS table in a form limited to in-frame rearrangements. Some clones are lacking; in checked studies, under half of them reflect an unresolved V gene, and why the rest are absent is not known. A total of approximately 200,000 clones appear in this sample, about 85% of them only once. The ten largest clones capture 11% of the sample. Sequencing used PBMCs or T cells enriched from blood (not recorded which). The receptors here all came from a man aged 25-45 years who had recovered from COVID-19.

The chain employs TRBV5-4 and TRBJ2-7; D gene unclear. Germline lookup yields CDR1 SGHNT and CDR2 YYREEE (reference sequence). This CDR3 is 13 amino acids long. Trimming left V 0 bases short and J 3 bases short, with 7 bases between. The CDR3 nucleotides are TGTGCCAGCAGCTTGGGGCAGAACTACGAGCAGTACTTC. Its protein product is CASSLGQNYEQYF.

Turning to this clone: Other DNA sequences in the same sample also yield this CDR3. The CDR3 here is CASSDSSYNSPLHF. The CDR3 nucleotides are TGTGCCAGCAGTGACAGCTCCTATAATTCACCCCTCCACTTT. V gene TRBV25-1 combines with J gene TRBJ1-6; D is unclear. The CDR3 covers 14 residues. Germline CDR1 is MGHDK and CDR2 is SYGVNS. V was trimmed by 3 bases and J by 0 bases, leaving 3 bases between them.

The chain uses TRBV19 and TRBJ2-5; D unresolved. The CDR3 totals 14 residues. Germline CDR1 is LNHDA and CDR2 is SQIVND (reference sequence). V lost 8 bases, J lost 2 bases, and 15 bases lay in between. Here the CDR3 reads CASSELGGQETQYF. CDR3 DNA: TGTGCCAGTTCTGAACTCGGCGGACAAGAGACCCAGTACTTC.

This clone has a single count. V usage is TRBV6-1 and J usage is TRBJ1-5; 8 nucleotides line up with TRBD1. The germline V gene encodes CDR1 MNHNS and CDR2 SASEGT. The V and J ends lost 2 bases and 1 base, in that order; junction bases with no gene match: 1. The CDR3 runs 15 residues. The CDR3 reads CASSERTGSNQPQHF. CDR3 DNA: TGTGCCAGCAGTGAAAGGACAGGGAGCAATCAGCCCCAGCATTTT.

In its sample, this clone was seen once. The J gene is TRBJ1-2, the V gene TRBV2; unclear D gene. Deletions cut 1 base from V and 8 bases from J, with 14 bases between. From germline, CDR1 is SNHLY and CDR2 FYNNEI. The CDR3 is 14 residues long. CDR3 DNA sequence: TGTGCCAGCAGTGAAGGGAATAGCCTGGAGGGCTACACCTTC. Protein product: CASSEGNSLEGYTF.

The rearrangement uses TRBV7-8 and TRBJ2-7; D might be TRBD1 (6 bases). V was shortened by 7 bases and J by 3 bases, with 22 bases between the two germline ends. The CDR3 is 16 residues long. Germline values: CDR1 SGHVS, CDR2 FQNEAQ. CDR3 sequence (DNA): TGTGCCAGCACCCTCACCGCCGGGACACCCATCTACGAGCAGTACTTC. As protein: CASTLTAGTPIYEQYF.

J is TRBJ2-1 and V is TRBV5-1, with TRBD2 matching 9 bases. This CDR3 is built from 18 residues. The V gene end was trimmed by 4 bases and the J gene end by 6 bases; junction bases not matched to a gene: 17. Germline V CDR1 and CDR2: SGHRS, YFSETQ. In DNA, the CDR3 is TGCGCCAGCAGCCCAAACCCCCAGGTAGCGGGAGAGGTCAATGAGCAGTTCTTC. It translates to CASSPNPQVAGEVNEQFF.

The CDR3 nucleotides read TGTGCCAGCAGTCGAAAACGTCCAGACCAAGAGACCCAGTACTTC. This encodes CASSRKRPDQETQYF. V is TRBV27 and J is TRBJ2-5; D is unresolved. The CDR3 spans 15 residues. The germline V and J ends were trimmed by 5 bases and 0 bases, with 13 bases remaining between them. CDR1 is MNHEY, CDR2 SMNVEV, per germline (reference sequence).

With regard to this clone: Other nucleotide sequences from this sample produce the same CDR3. The chain couples TRBV7-9 to TRBJ2-1; 10 nucleotides line up with TRBD1. The CDR3 is 15 residues long. The V segment lost 3 bases and the J segment 6 bases; nucleotides outside the gene matches: 5. Germline values: CDR1 SEHNR, CDR2 FQNEAQ (reference sequence). CDR3 loop: CASSFLWTGGNEQFF. In DNA, the CDR3 is TGTGCCAGCAGCTTCCTATGGACAGGGGGCAATGAGCAGTTCTTC.

The CDR3 nucleotides read TGTGCCAGCAGCTCCGGATCGAGCGGGGGGGGATATAATGAGCAGTTCTTC. Protein: CASSSGSSGGGYNEQFF. This chain connects TRBV5-4 to TRBJ2-1; TRBD2 aligns across 10 bases. CDR3 length equals 17 residues. The germline CDR1 and CDR2 sequences are SGHNT and YYREEE (reference sequence). Trimming removed 3 bases from V and 7 bases from J; junction bases left unmatched: 13.

The J gene is TRBJ1-6, the V gene TRBV30; D gene ambiguous. The germline CDR1 and CDR2 sequences are GTSNPN and SVGIG (reference sequence). V was trimmed by 4 bases and J by 0 bases, leaving 10 bases between them. The CDR3 has 15 amino acids. The CDR3 spells CAWNGPSSYNSPLHF. The CDR3 DNA is TGTGCCTGGAATGGGCCGAGCTCCTATAATTCACCCCTCCACTTT.

This chain uses TRBV28 with TRBJ2-1; 10 bases agree with TRBD2. The germline CDR1 and CDR2 sequences are MDHEN and SYDVKM. V lost 4 bases to trimming and J lost 7 bases; unmatched junction nucleotides: 7. There are 15 residues in the CDR3. CDR3 residues: CASSSSGRGYNEQFF. For the CDR3, the DNA is TGTGCCAGCAGTTCTAGCGGGAGAGGGTATAATGAGCAGTTCTTC.

This clone was recorded a few times. The chain recombines TRBV11-2 with TRBJ2-1; 12 nucleotides align to TRBD2. The CDR3 loop spans 16 amino acids. The ends lost 3 bases at V and 6 bases at J; junction bases unmatched: 6. Germline CDR1 SGHAT, CDR2 FQNNGV. In DNA, the CDR3 is TGTGCCAGCAGCTTTTTTATGGGACTAGCGGGCAATGAGCAGTTCTTC. This codes for CASSFFMGLAGNEQFF.

V and J are TRBV29-1 and TRBJ2-7; 9 bases are a match to TRBD1. V was pared by 6 bases and J by 1 base, with 1 base of the junction left unmatched. CDR1 SQVTM and CDR2 ANQGSEA come from the germline V gene. The CDR3 is 12 residues long. For the CDR3, the DNA is TGCAGCGTGGGACAGGGTTCCTACGAGCAGTACTTC. Protein product: CSVGQGSYEQYF.

The rearrangement joins TRBV7-8 to TRBJ1-2, with TRBD1 matching over 8 bases. V gave up 5 bases and J gave up 2 bases; unmatched junction bases: 7. The CDR3 sequence is 15 residues long. Germline CDR1 and CDR2: SGHVS and FQNEAQ. CDR3: CASSLYRQGNYGYTF. CDR3 DNA sequence: TGTGCCAGCAGCCTCTACAGACAGGGGAACTATGGCTACACCTTC.

This clone was seen a few times. The chain joins TRBV28 to TRBJ1-3; D is unresolved. V lost 6 bases and J lost 8, with 17 bases in between. Germline V gives CDR1 MDHEN, CDR2 SYDVKM. CDR3 size: 14 residues. The CDR3 loop reads CASRRSGRSDTIYF. CDR3 DNA sequence: TGTGCCAGCAGGCGCTCGGGGAGGTCGGACACCATATATTTT.

The V call is TRBV27, the J call TRBJ1-5; no clear D gene. Germline CDR1 MNHEY, CDR2 SMNVEV (reference sequence). The CDR3 has 16 residues. Trimming left V 5 bases short and J 2 bases short, with 16 bases between. This CDR3 is CASSPRVMRGNQPQHF. CDR3 sequence (DNA): TGTGCCAGCAGTCCCCGTGTTATGAGGGGCAATCAGCCCCAGCATTTT.

The chain uses TRBV5-4 and TRBJ1-3, with TRBD1 matching 10 bases. Germline CDR1 reads SGHNT; CDR2 reads YYREEE (reference sequence). V gave up 4 bases and J gave up 2 bases; unmatched junction bases: 6. CDR3 size: 16 residues. DNA for the CDR3: TGTGCCAGCAGCCGAGGACAGGGGGGAGCTGGAAACACCATATATTTT. Its protein product is CASSRGQGGAGNTIYF.

The chain couples TRBV7-5 to TRBJ1-1; the D call TRBD1 from the table was never checked on the DNA. TRBV7-5 is a documented pseudogene. There are 17 residues in the CDR3. The CDR3 nucleotides are TGTGTCAGAAGTACCGGGACAGGGGGCGATATGAACACTGAAGCTTTCTTT. Its protein is CVRSTGTGGDMNTEAFF.

The chain carries TRBV5-1 and TRBJ2-7; TRBD2 aligns across 13 bases. CDR1 and CDR2 from the germline V gene are SGHRS and YFSETQ. Trimming took 3 bases from V and 2 from J; bases not matched to a gene: 5. CDR3 length equals 16 residues. The CDR3 here is CASSSGTSGKTYEQYF. CDR3 nucleotide sequence: TGCGCCAGCAGCTCGGGGACTAGCGGGAAGACCTACGAGCAGTACTTC.

This chain joins TRBV28 and TRBJ2-6; D may be TRBD2 (6 bases). Germline V gene data show CDR1 as MDHEN and CDR2 as SYDVKM. The CDR3 is made up of 18 amino acids. V shed 4 bases and J shed 2 bases, with 18 bases lying between them. Here the CDR3 DNA reads TGTGCCAGCAGTTCCTCTCTACGACCGGGGGCTGGGGCCAACGTCCTGACTTTC. Encoded protein: CASSSSLRPGAGANVLTF.